This TCR beta chain stems from a study of naive and memory T cell subsets (dated by TCRdb to the late 2010s). For context, the study as a whole: The figure summarizing the skin biopsy and whole blood samples listed about 10 blood donors, 7 tuberculin skin test biopsies and 3 saline control biopsies. PCR2 was typically a SYBR Green qPCR stopped at a set threshold; low-input samples could instead use end-point PCR (approximately 6 cycles).

Libraries were prepared through 5' RACE. The ligated cDNA was amplified in four rounds of PCR with nested alpha and beta constant region primers together with the SP2 primer. For the blood and skin samples, TCR RNA was reverse transcribed with SuperScript IV using primers for the alpha and beta constant regions. T4 RNA ligase 1 was used to ligate an oligonucleotide containing the Illumina SP2 primer and a UMI to the 3' end of the cDNA. To prevent hairpin formation, the 12-nucleotide UMI was made up of two random hexamers with an eight-base spacer between them. From the second PCR onward, the TCR alpha and beta chain libraries were handled separately, and dual indexing was used for multiplexing. After pooling, the indexed libraries were analyzed by capillary electrophoresis and sequenced on either an Illumina MiSeq or NextSeq. To boost base diversity and improve cluster recognition, PhiX DNA at about 5-7.5% was spiked into the libraries. In the paper's pipeline: Demultiplexor extracted UMIs from read 2, combined them with read 1 TCR sequence, and split reads by sample indices. V and J genes and V-J junctions were identified by Decombinator, which gave every TCR a five-part identifier that included V and J deletions. Collapsinator relied on UMIs to correct both sequencing errors and PCR amplification heterogeneity, producing a UMI-based abundance for each TCR. CDR3Translator converted identifiers to nucleotide sequence, translated to amino acids, and extracted CDR3 regions using terminal motifs. Error-corrected counts of alpha and beta TCRs from blood and skin were compared after being normalized to the amount of input RNA. In TCRdb, the public reads were trimmed at Q25 with fastp and aligned with MiXCR, with productive beta chains retained. CDR3 protein sequences are deduplicated, and each keeps its most common genes and DNA. Clone size and V and J calls follow TCRdb, not the original study. In this sample the table shows some 60,000 distinct CDR3 sequences, around 8% of which occur a single time. Together, the top ten hold 15% to 20% of the sample.

The study reported a robust and sensitive protocol to amplify, sequence and analyze TCRs, based on 3' ligation of a UMI-containing oligonucleotide to TCR cDNA. For whole blood analysis, around 2.4 ml of peripheral blood was drawn from adult healthy volunteers into Tempus tubes, and RNA was extracted according to the manufacturer's instructions. Total RNA was used without cell sorting and was treated with RQ1 DNase before reverse transcription, with a target input of roughly 1 to 1000 ng. To check how robust the pipeline was in samples where T cells make up a minority population, libraries were built from skin biopsies and whole blood. From cysteine to phenylalanine, the CDR3 is 14 amino acids long. Only CDR3 DNA remains: 42 bases, in frame from the first base. V gives up 7 bases and J gives up 2 bases, and the segment between their germline ends measures 15 bases. CDR1 and CDR2 are drawn from the germline V gene (reference sequence): SGHAT, FQDESV.

This clonotype came up a few times. The antigen it binds to is not known. Base-call qualities are not available, and no considerably larger clone is one nucleotide away. The research as a whole found: The RNA-based method was acknowledged to be potentially sensitive to changes in TCR transcripts with T cell activation and differentiation.

This TCR was recovered from a female donor in good health. The chain couples TRBV11-1 to TRBJ2-7; the D gene is possibly TRBD1 or TRBD2, with 5 bases matching each. For the CDR3, the sequence is CASTSWDRAYEQYF. Here is the DNA: TGTGCCAGCACCTCCTGGGACCGAGCCTACGAGCAGTACTTC.